The 27 T cell receptor beta chains below come from one sample, sequenced in a study of T cell responses to AZD1222 COVID-19 vaccine. Sequencing used immunoSEQ multiplex PCR; TCRdb keeps in-frame clones, though not all of them. The sample carries about 150,000 clones, approximately 90% recorded once. The sample here was peripheral blood, taken on day 0 of AZD1222 vaccination. The receptors originated from an adult in good health.

The J gene is TRBJ2-1, the V gene TRBV7-8, with 9 positions matching TRBD2. CDR3 size: 14 residues. Germline CDR1 reads SGHVS; CDR2 reads FQNEAQ. The V gene end was trimmed by 5 bases and the J gene end by 9 bases; junction bases not matched to a gene: 8. In DNA form, the CDR3 reads TGTGCCAGCAGCACGGACCCGCGGGGGGGTGAGCAGTTCTTC. Its protein is CASSTDPRGGEQFF.

The chain is built from TRBV6-5 and TRBJ2-1; a possible D gene is TRBD1 (7 bases). V lost 8 bases, J lost 8 bases, and 16 bases lay in between. The CDR3 is made up of 13 amino acids. CDR1 is MNHEY, CDR2 SVGAGI, per germline. In DNA form, the CDR3 reads TGTGCCAGCCGACAGGGAGGAGGCGATGAGCAGTTCTTC. Its translation: CASRQGGGDEQFF.

This sequence joins TRBV7-9 and TRBJ2-5; D might be TRBD2 (5 bases). Germline V gene lookup returns CDR1 SEHNR and CDR2 FQNEAQ (reference sequence). V was pared by 1 base and J by 2 bases, with 14 bases between. The CDR3 has 16 amino acids. CDR3 region: CASSLGRGNPQETQYF. The CDR3 region has the DNA TGTGCCAGCAGCTTAGGTAGAGGGAATCCACAAGAGACCCAGTACTTC.

The genes are TRBV6-5 and TRBJ2-1; the D gene is possibly TRBD2 (6 bases). V lost 6 bases, J lost 9 bases, and 12 bases lay in between. The CDR3 consists of 12 residues. The V gene's germline CDR1 is MNHEY and CDR2 SVGAGI. The CDR3 coding sequence is TGTGCCAGCAGACCCCGGGGGACTGAGCAGTTCTTC. This gives the protein CASRPRGTEQFF.

This chain joins TRBV5-5 and TRBJ2-2; 10 bases fit TRBD1. CDR1 is SGHKS and CDR2 is YYEKEE in the germline V gene (reference sequence). There are 15 residues in the CDR3. After removal of 4 bases from V and 4 bases from J, the junction contained 4 bases not matched to a gene. The CDR3 DNA is TGTGCCAGCAGCCAAGGGACAGGGGTCACCGGGGAGCTGTTTTTT. It yields the protein CASSQGTGVTGELFF. The whole variable domain, remainder taken from reference TRBV5-5 and TRBJ2-2, is DAGVTQSPTHLIKTRGQQVTLRCSPISGHKSVSWYQQVLGQGPQFIFQYYEKEERGRGNFPDRFSARQFPNYSSELNVNALLLGDSALYLCASSQGTGVTGELFFGEGSRLTVL.

The chain uses TRBV6-5 and TRBJ2-1, with 8 bases identical to TRBD1. Trimming at V came to 7 bases and at J to 3 bases, leaving 8 bases not matched to a gene. Germline V gene data show CDR1 as MNHEY and CDR2 as SVGAGI. The CDR3 covers 15 residues. The CDR3 bases are TGTGCCAGCACCCCCAGGGGGCAGGGCTACAATGAGCAGTTCTTC. This codes for CASTPRGQGYNEQFF.

The chain is built from TRBV28 and TRBJ1-6, with 10 bases aligning to TRBD1. The germline gives CDR1 MDHEN, CDR2 SYDVKM. V gave up 5 bases and J gave up 9 bases; unmatched junction bases: 7. The CDR3 sequence is 15 residues long. This CDR3 is CASSRRTGGTSPLHF. CDR3 nucleotides: TGTGCCAGCAGTCGCAGGACAGGGGGGACTTCACCCCTCCACTTT.

The V gene is TRBV27, the J gene TRBJ2-3, with D tentatively TRBD2 (5 bases). The length of the CDR3 is 13 residues. CDR1 MNHEY and CDR2 SMNVEV come from the germline V gene (reference sequence). The V end lost 5 bases, the J end lost 1 base, and 7 bases lay between the germline ends. The CDR3 reads CASSRRGTDTQYF. The DNA of the CDR3 is TGTGCCAGCAGTCGGCGGGGCACAGATACGCAGTATTTT.

The V and J genes are TRBV18 and TRBJ2-1, with a weak D call TRBD2 (6 bases). V dropped 2 bases and J dropped 6 bases, with 11 bases sitting between them. Per germline, CDR1 KGHSH and CDR2 LQKENI. The CDR3 covers 14 residues. The CDR3 here is CASSPDRGINEQFF. CDR3 nucleotide sequence: TGTGCCAGCTCACCAGACCGGGGGATCAATGAGCAGTTCTTC. The variable domain in full, completed from reference TRBV18 and TRBJ2-1, reads NAGVMQNPRHLVRRRGQEARLRCSPMKGHSHVYWYRQLPEEGLKFMVYLQKENIIDESGMPKERFSAEFPKEGPSILRIQQVVRGDSAAYFCASSPDRGINEQFFGPGTRLTVL.

The CDR3 DNA sequence: TGTGCCAGCAGCTCCGGACGGGCCTATGGCTACACCTTC. Translation: CASSSGRAYGYTF. This chain uses TRBV11-2 with TRBJ1-2; D gene unclear. Trimming removed 4 bases at V and 4 bases at J, with 10 bases between. The CDR3 length is 13 residues. Germline V lookup: CDR1 SGHAT, CDR2 FQNNGV.

This clone was detected once. CDR3 amino acids: CASSLGGPLAKNIQYF. In DNA, the CDR3 is TGTGCCAGCAGCTTAGGAGGACCCTTAGCCAAAAACATTCAGTACTTC. The V call is TRBV7-2, the J call TRBJ2-4, with unresolved D. Trimming shortened V by 1 base and J by 0 bases, and 10 bases separated the two germline ends. CDR1 is SGHTA, CDR2 FQGNSA, per germline. This CDR3 has 16 amino acids.

The V and J genes are TRBV19 and TRBJ1-2; 9 bases line up with TRBD1. CDR3 length: 13 amino acids. Trimming cost V 9 bases and J 6 bases; bases outside gene matches: 8. Germline V gene sequence: CDR1 LNHDA, CDR2 SQIVND (reference sequence). CDR3 nucleotides: TGTGCCAGACACCGGGACAGGGAAGATGGCTACACCTTC. This gives the protein CARHRDREDGYTF.

The chain combines TRBV27 with TRBJ1-4, with D perhaps matching TRBD1 (5 bases). V dropped 6 bases and J dropped 7 bases, with 15 bases sitting between them. The CDR3 is made up of 14 amino acids. Per the germline V gene, CDR1 is MNHEY and CDR2 is SMNVEV (reference sequence). The CDR3: CASRNGGFGEKLFF. Written as DNA, the CDR3 is TGTGCCAGCAGGAATGGGGGGTTTGGTGAAAAACTGTTTTTT.

V and J are TRBV29-1 and TRBJ2-5; no clear D. V was pared by 3 bases and J by 3 bases, with 17 bases between. This CDR3 comprises 15 residues. Per germline, CDR1 SQVTM and CDR2 ANQGSEA. The CDR3 here is CSVDPGHVAEETQYF. As DNA, the CDR3 is TGCAGCGTTGATCCGGGCCATGTTGCCGAAGAGACCCAGTACTTC.

This sequence joins TRBV19 and TRBJ1-1; TRBD1 matches 10 bases. J gave up 5 bases and V 4 bases, and 7 bases lay outside the gene matches. The germline V gene has CDR1 LNHDA and CDR2 SQIVND (reference sequence). CDR3 length equals 15 residues. CDR3 nucleotide sequence: TGTGCCAGTAGTACCGGGGGACAGGGGAAAACTGAAGCTTTCTTT. Its protein is CASSTGGQGKTEAFF.

The chain carries TRBV21-1 and TRBJ2-1; the DNA was not used to check the table's D call, TRBD1. TRBV21-1 constitutes a pseudogene. The CDR3 is made up of 16 amino acids. Written as DNA, the CDR3 is TGTGCCAGCAGCATGACAGGCCCAGTTGACTACAATGAGCAGTTCTTC. It yields the protein CASSMTGPVDYNEQFF.

This clone was detected only once. Other DNA sequences in the sample encode the same CDR3. This chain uses TRBV9 with TRBJ1-3, with D hard to call. With 0 bases removed from V and 1 base from J, the gap between germline ends came to 8 bases. This CDR3 is built from 15 residues. CDR1 and CDR2 from the germline V gene are SGDLS and YYNGEE. The CDR3 protein is CASSVGSISGNTIYF. The CDR3 DNA sequence: TGTGCCAGCAGCGTAGGGTCCATATCTGGAAACACCATATATTTT.

The V gene is TRBV5-1, the J gene TRBJ2-7; possibly TRBD2 for D (5 bases). V lost 3 bases, J lost 2 bases, and 15 bases lay in between. The CDR3 is 15 residues long. Germline loops: CDR1 SGHRS, CDR2 YFSETQ. CDR3 protein: CASSSSRGRAYEQYF. The CDR3 nucleotides are TGCGCCAGCAGCTCTTCCCGGGGTAGGGCCTACGAGCAGTACTTC.

The V gene is TRBV6-5, the J gene TRBJ2-1; D not resolved. CDR3 size: 14 residues. Trimming cost V 0 bases and J 15 bases, with 18 bases left between them. The germline CDR1 and CDR2 sequences are MNHEY and SVGAGI. This CDR3 is CASSYSIESLSRFF. The CDR3 DNA follows: TGTGCCAGCAGTTACTCGATTGAATCCCTCTCTCGGTTCTTC.

V is TRBV18 and J is TRBJ2-3; 7 nucleotides agree with TRBD1. Germline V gene sequence: CDR1 KGHSH, CDR2 LQKENI. The CDR3 is made up of 15 amino acids. The junction had 9 bases not matched to a gene; V was cut back by 6 bases and J by 3 bases. As DNA, the CDR3 is TGTGCCAGCTCTGGGAGACAGGGTGGAACAGATACGCAGTATTTT. The encoded protein is CASSGRQGGTDTQYF. The full variable domain, completed using reference TRBV18 and TRBJ2-3, is NAGVMQNPRHLVRRRGQEARLRCSPMKGHSHVYWYRQLPEEGLKFMVYLQKENIIDESGMPKERFSAEFPKEGPSILRIQQVVRGDSAAYFCASSGRQGGTDTQYFGPGTRLTVL.

As to this clone: The sample contains more than one DNA sequence encoding this CDR3. The gene calls are TRBV6-6 and TRBJ2-7; 10 bases match TRBD1. Germline loops: CDR1 MNHNY, CDR2 SVGAGI (reference sequence). The V segment lost 5 bases and the J segment 2 bases; nucleotides outside the gene matches: 6. This CDR3 spans 15 amino acids. This CDR3 is CASSPRQGAAYEQYF. The CDR3 DNA sequence: TGTGCCAGCAGTCCGCGACAGGGGGCAGCCTACGAGCAGTACTTC.

This clone was picked up one time. This chain joins TRBV9 and TRBJ1-4; D gene uncertain. Trimming took off 5 bases at V and 0 bases at J, with 14 bases between the two ends. This CDR3 contains 16 residues. Germline V gene lookup returns CDR1 SGDLS and CDR2 YYNGEE. For the CDR3, the DNA is TGTGCCAGCAGTCGGACGGTAAACCCAACTAATGAAAAACTGTTTTTT. Its protein is CASSRTVNPTNEKLFF.

The chain is built from TRBV2 and TRBJ1-1, with 8 bases matching TRBD1. Germline values: CDR1 SNHLY, CDR2 FYNNEI. The V and J ends lost 10 bases and 7 bases, in that order; junction bases with no gene match: 8. The length of the CDR3 is 12 residues. CDR3 bases: TGTGCCACCCGACCAGGGGGCGGTGAAGCTTTCTTT. Its translation: CATRPGGGEAFF.

The rearrangement links TRBV5-1 to TRBJ1-3; TRBD1 agrees at 11 bases. CDR1 is SGHRS and CDR2 is YFSETQ in the germline V gene. V trimming: 0 bases; J trimming: 0 bases; junction bases outside the gene matches: 5. This CDR3 is 18 amino acids long. The CDR3: CASSLGTGGLSSGNTIYF. The CDR3 DNA reads as TGCGCCAGCAGCTTGGGGACAGGGGGCCTATCCTCTGGAAACACCATATATTTT.

As concerns this clone: One junction end does not reproduce the germline sequence, and a read error may be involved. V usage is TRBV5-1 and J usage is TRBJ1-1; D is perhaps TRBD1 (5 bases). CDR3 length: 13 amino acids. CDR1 SGHRS and CDR2 YFSETQ come from the germline V gene. The CDR3 loop reads CASSLAPQAPRVF. CDR3 DNA sequence: TGCGCCAGCAGCTTGGCTCCACAGGCCCCCAGGGTCTTT.

This clone was observed once. The V and J genes are TRBV15 and TRBJ2-2, with D perhaps matching TRBD1 (6 bases). V was cut by 0 bases and J by 6 bases, with 8 bases left in between. The CDR3 loop spans 14 amino acids. From germline, CDR1 is LNHNV and CDR2 YYDKDF (reference sequence). This CDR3 is CATSRDKGAGELFF. The CDR3 DNA is TGTGCCACCAGCAGAGATAAGGGGGCCGGGGAGCTGTTTTTT.

This clone showed up just once. This rearrangement joins TRBV18 to TRBJ2-6; no reliable D call. The length of the CDR3 is 17 residues. Germline CDR1 KGHSH, CDR2 LQKENI. Deletions cut 4 bases from V and 0 bases from J, with 13 bases between. The DNA of the CDR3 is TGTGCCAGCTCACTCCTCAAACTCGGCTCTGGGGCCAACGTCCTGACTTTC. It yields the protein CASSLLKLGSGANVLTF.